The 19 T cell receptor beta chains below come from one sample, sequenced in a study of tissue T cells after allogeneic stem cell transplantation. Time point described: mouse harvest day 14 after allogeneic transplant. Each mouse received 10^7 T-cell-depleted marrow cells plus 10^6 splenic CD5+ T cells by tail vein. TCRdb's copy holds only in-frame clones and misses some; the assay was immunoSEQ multiplex PCR. The data show about 5,200 clones, with roughly 30% seen just once and less than 4.5% held by the top ten. The sample taken for sequencing was skin. The receptor source for this set is a female BALB/c mouse given C57BL/6 T cells with graft-versus-host disease after an allogeneic hematopoietic cell transplant.

A remark on this clone: All gene names here are mouse names. The DNA ends 1 residue before the CDR3 does, and the rest of the CDR3 is filled in from the germline J gene. The chain links TRBV12-1 to TRBJ2-5, with 7 bases matching TRBD2. Germline loops: CDR1 SGHSN, CDR2 HYEKVE. V was clipped by 0 bases and J by 0 bases; unmatched bases: 2. The CDR3 spans 15 residues. CDR3 DNA (partial): TGTGCCAGCTCTCTCGACTGGGTTAACCAAGACACCCAGTAC. This gives the protein CASSLDWVNQDTQY. The whole CDR3 protein is CASSLDWVNQDTQYF.

Notes on this clone: Genes here carry mouse names. The CDR3 protein is CASSLTRNTEVFF. The sequenced CDR3 bases are TGTGCTAGCAGTTTAACAAGAAACACAGAAGTCTTC. V gene TRBV29 combines with J gene TRBJ1-1; D not certain. The read finishes 1 residue shy of the CDR3 end, and the germline J gene is used to complete it. Trimming took 2 bases from V and 1 from J, leaving 5 bases between them. This CDR3 comprises 13 residues. The germline CDR1 and CDR2 sequences are MSHET and SYDVDS.

This clone has more than one count but fewer than ten. The gene symbols are mouse symbols. The CDR3 goes on 1 residue after the read ends, and that part is filled in from the germline J gene. V is TRBV26 and J is TRBJ2-7; TRBD1 agrees at 7 bases. V trimming: 4 bases; J trimming: 6 bases; junction bases outside the gene matches: 3. The CDR3 runs to 12 residues. The germline gives CDR1 KGHPV, CDR2 FQNQEV (reference sequence). The DNA read from the CDR3 is TGTGCCAGCAGTCACAGGGGATTTGAACAGTAC. The encoded protein is CASSHRGFEQY. The entire CDR3 protein reads CASSHRGFEQYF.

Of note for this clone: Genes and germline come from the mouse. The read ends 1 residue early relative to the CDR3; the germline J gene fills the gap. This chain uses TRBV20 with TRBJ2-4; D could derive from TRBD1 or TRBD2 (7 bases each). Germline assignment: CDR1 GFQATS and CDR2 STVNSAI. There are 15 residues in the CDR3. Deletions cut 3 bases from V and 3 bases from J, with 16 bases between. CDR3 amino acids: CGARRQGGPQNTLYF. CDR3 bases read: TGTGGTGCTAGACGGCAGGGGGGCCCCCAAAACACCTTGTAC. The whole variable domain, remainder taken from reference TRBV20 and TRBJ2-4, is GALVYQYPRRTICKSGTSMRMECQAVGFQATSVAWYRQSPQKTFELIALSTVNSAIKYEQNFTQEKFPISHPNLSFSSMTVLNAYLEDRGLYLCGARRQGGPQNTLYFGAGTRLSVL.

This clone was counted between two and nine times. Gene labels here are mouse ones. Coverage ceases 1 residue before the CDR3 finishes, and the germline J gene fills in the end. The gene calls are TRBV26 and TRBJ2-2, with TRBD2 identical over 10 bases. Looked up from germline, CDR1 is KGHPV and CDR2 is FQNQEV (reference sequence). This CDR3 has 15 amino acids. With V trimmed by 6 bases and J by 2 bases, 3 bases remained unmatched. Partial CDR3 DNA: TGTGCCAGCAGGGCGACTGGGGGGAACACCGGGCAGCTCTAC. It is translated as CASRATGGNTGQLY. In full, the CDR3 is CASRATGGNTGQLYF.

By sample fraction, this clone is medium-sized. Gene names follow the mouse nomenclature. The read halts 1 residue ahead of the CDR3 end, with the missing end drawn from the germline J gene. This rearrangement joins TRBV13-2 to TRBJ1-2; unclear D gene. Per germline, CDR1 NNHNN and CDR2 SYGAGS (reference sequence). This CDR3 has 12 residues. V lost 4 bases to trimming and J lost 0 bases, with 4 bases between them. The CDR3: CASGSANSDYTF. The covered CDR3 bases are TGTGCCAGCGGTTCAGCAAACTCCGACTACACC.

This clone was seen more than once but under ten times. All gene names here are mouse names. The CDR3 goes on 1 residue after the read ends, and that part is filled in from the germline J gene. The identical CDR3 is also encoded by other nucleotide sequences in the sample. This chain links TRBV26 with TRBJ1-2; D not resolved. In germline, CDR1 is KGHPV, CDR2 FQNQEV (reference sequence). V lost 3 bases and J 0 bases, leaving 5 bases between the germline ends. This CDR3 spans 13 amino acids. CDR3 region: CASSLQANSDYTF. Incomplete CDR3 DNA: TGTGCCAGCAGTCTTCAGGCAAACTCCGACTACACC.

This clone turned up a few times. Genes and germline come from the mouse. Read coverage stops 1 residue before the CDR3 terminus; the germline J gene supplies the remainder. This chain uses TRBV26 with TRBJ2-7; 8 bases align to TRBD2. The CDR3 extends over 12 amino acids. The V and J ends lost 6 bases and 7 bases, in that order; junction bases with no gene match: 5. CDR1 and CDR2 from the germline V gene are KGHPV and FQNQEV (reference sequence). The CDR3 spells CASSGGALEQYF. CDR3 DNA, as far as it was read: TGTGCCAGCAGCGGGGGGGCGCTCGAACAGTAC. Full variable domain (rest looked up from reference TRBV26 and TRBJ2-7): NSKVIQTPRYLVKGQGQKAKMRCIPEKGHPVVFWYQQNKNNEFKFLINFQNQEVLQQIDMTEKRFSAECPSNSPCSLEIQSSEAGDSALYLCASSGGALEQYFGPGTRLTVL.

As for this clone: Gene names and germline refer to mouse. The read ends 1 residue shy of where the CDR3 ends; the end is completed using the germline J gene. J is TRBJ1-2 and V is TRBV16; D not certain. CDR3 size: 11 residues. The V gene lost 8 bases and the J gene lost 3 bases, with 7 bases spanning the gap. Germline V lookup: CDR1 SGHSA, CDR2 FRNQAP. CDR3 loop: CASEWDSDYTF. The covered CDR3 bases are TGTGCAAGCGAGTGGGACTCCGACTACACC. Supplemented by reference TRBV16 and TRBJ1-2, the full variable domain reads NAGVIQTPRHKVTGKGQEATLWCEPISGHSAVFWYRQTIVQGLEFLTYFRNQAPIDDSGMPKERFSAQMPNQSHSTLKIQSTQPQDSAVYLCASEWDSDYTFGSGTRLLVI.

This clone was detected a few times. Gene names follow the mouse nomenclature. The CDR3 end lies 1 residue beyond the end of the read and is filled in from the germline J gene. The J gene is TRBJ1-4, the V gene TRBV26; 8 nucleotides match TRBD1. The CDR3 loop spans 15 amino acids. CDR1 is KGHPV, CDR2 FQNQEV, per germline (reference sequence). The V segment lost 4 bases and the J segment 4 bases; nucleotides outside the gene matches: 5. CDR3 bases read: TGTGCCAGCAGTCCAGACAGGGGCTTCAACGAAAGATTATTT. This sequence encodes CASSPDRGFNERLF. The whole CDR3 protein reads CASSPDRGFNERLFF.

For this clone: Mouse gene names apply. From the germline J gene comes the end of the CDR3, since the read stops 1 residue before it. The same CDR3 also results from other DNA sequences found in this sample. The chain uses TRBV26 and TRBJ2-4, with TRBD1 as a possible D gene (6 bases). Trimming removed 0 bases from V and 3 bases from J, with 7 bases in between. The CDR3 length is 14 residues. Germline V lookup: CDR1 KGHPV, CDR2 FQNQEV (reference sequence). CDR3 DNA (partial): TGTGCCAGCAGTCTGTCGCAGGGGCAAAACACCTTGTAC. This encodes CASSLSQGQNTLY. The full CDR3 is CASSLSQGQNTLYF.

As regards this clone: The gene symbols are mouse symbols. The CDR3 loop is CASSQDRQYEQYF. The sequenced part of the CDR3 DNA is TGTGCCAGCAGCCAAGATAGACAGTATGAACAGTAC. V and J are TRBV5 and TRBJ2-7, with a weak D call TRBD1 (5 bases). Read coverage stops 1 residue before the CDR3 terminus; the germline J gene supplies the remainder. This CDR3 is built from 13 residues. The germline V gene has CDR1 LGHNA and CDR2 YNLKQL (reference sequence). Between the trimmed V and J ends, which lost 0 bases and 4 bases, there was a span of 7 bases.

There are a few counts of this clone. The listed genes are named as in mouse. Sequencing ends 1 residue short of the CDR3 end; the germline J gene provides the rest. J is TRBJ1-4 and V is TRBV15, with TRBD1 matching 7 bases. The CDR3 is 13 amino acids. Germline V gene sequence: CDR1 SGHND, CDR2 FRSKSL. Losses at the gene ends were 6 bases for V and 3 bases for J; bases not matched to a gene: 1. Partial CDR3 DNA: TGTGCCAGCAGGGGGACAGCCAACGAAAGATTATTT. Its protein is CASRGTANERLF. In full, the CDR3 is CASRGTANERLFF. The variable domain in full, with the rest retrieved from reference TRBV15 and TRBJ1-4, is DAGVTQTPRHEVAEKGQTIILKCEPVSGHNDLFWYRQTKIQGLELLSYFRSKSLMEDGGAFKDRFKAEMLNSSFSTLKIQPTEPKDSAVYLCASRGTANERLFFGHGTKLSVL.

On this clone: Here the gene names and germline are mouse. The read is 1 residue too short to cover the CDR3 end, so that end is filled in from the germline J gene. This sequence joins TRBV13-2 and TRBJ1-4; D is undetermined. Germline V CDR1 and CDR2: NNHNN, SYGAGS (reference sequence). V was trimmed by 2 bases and J by 3 bases, leaving 5 bases between them. The CDR3 sequence is 13 residues long. The covered CDR3 bases are TGTGCCAGCGGTGACAGGCCCAACGAAAGATTATTT. It translates to CASGDRPNERLF. The full CDR3 sequence reads CASGDRPNERLFF.

On this clone itself: Germline and genes: mouse. The read falls 1 residue short of the CDR3 end, and the missing part is taken from the germline J gene. The V call is TRBV5, the J call TRBJ1-1; tentatively, D is TRBD1 (6 bases). Germline loops: CDR1 LGHNA, CDR2 YNLKQL (reference sequence). The germline V and J ends were trimmed by 2 bases and 4 bases, with 11 bases remaining between them. The CDR3 consists of 14 residues. CDR3 DNA (partial): TGTGCCAGCAGCCAACAGGGGAGGGCCACAGAAGTCTTC. This codes for CASSQQGRATEVF. The full CDR3 sequence reads CASSQQGRATEVFF.

By share of the sample, this clone is medium-sized. The gene symbols are mouse symbols. The missing CDR3 end, 1 residue past where the read stops, is filled in from the germline J gene. This chain joins TRBV4 and TRBJ1-3, with a tentative D call TRBD1 (5 bases). Looked up from germline, CDR1 is LGHDT and CDR2 is YNNKQL (reference sequence). V was clipped by 3 bases and J by 1 base, with 10 bases between them. CDR3 length: 15 residues. The CDR3 sequence is CASSYDGGSGNTLYF. CDR3 DNA (partial): TGTGCCAGCAGCTATGACGGGGGGTCTGGAAATACGCTCTAT.

With respect to this clone: Mouse gene names and germline throughout. The CDR3 end is not reached by the read, which stops 1 residue before it; the germline J gene fills it in. V usage is TRBV15 and J usage is TRBJ2-3; 7 bases map to TRBD2. CDR1 and CDR2 from the germline V gene are SGHND and FRSKSL. The CDR3 sequence is 15 residues long. Trimming at V came to 4 bases and at J to 0 bases, leaving 4 bases not matched to a gene. CDR3 in amino acids: CASSWGGSSAETLYF. The CDR3 bases that were read are TGTGCCAGCAGTTGGGGGGGGTCTAGTGCAGAAACGCTGTAT.

To note about this clone: Gene names and germline match the mouse. The read comes to an end 1 residue before the CDR3 does, leaving the germline J gene to fill in the end. This chain connects TRBV26 to TRBJ2-4; 8 bases are shared with TRBD1. The CDR3 covers 13 residues. The germline CDR1 and CDR2 sequences are KGHPV and FQNQEV (reference sequence). The junction had 1 base not matched to a gene; V was cut back by 3 bases and J by 5 bases. This CDR3 reads CASSLRGPNTLYF. CDR3 DNA, as far as it was read: TGTGCCAGCAGTCTCAGGGGGCCAAACACCTTGTAC.

Of note for this clone: The genes and germline here are from mouse. CDR3 in amino acids: CSSSQKGLGGYEQYF. Incomplete CDR3 DNA: TGCTCCAGCAGTCAAAAGGGACTGGGGGGCTATGAACAGTAC. This chain uses TRBV23 with TRBJ2-7; TRBD2 reflects the table's D call only, with no check against the DNA. The CDR3 end falls 1 residue outside the read, so it is completed with the germline J gene. The CDR3 sequence is 15 residues long. Germline CDR1 reads KGHTA; CDR2 reads FQNQQP.